Below are 12 T cell receptor beta chains sequenced from a single sample in a study of OX40 agonist ivuxolimab in advanced cancers. Sequencing used immunoSEQ multiplex PCR; TCRdb keeps in-frame clones, though not all of them. The data contain roughly 64,000 clones, around 88% of them singletons. The sample in question was CD4+ or CD8+ T cells sorted from blood, obtained in a trial of the OX40 agonist ivuxolimab. Receptors were obtained from an adult with an advanced solid tumor such as melanoma, head and neck, liver or kidney cancer.

The chain combines TRBV6-6 with TRBJ2-7; D remains unclear. CDR3 length equals 12 residues. The germline V and J ends were trimmed by 2 bases and 2 bases, with 4 bases remaining between them. Per the germline V gene, CDR1 is MNHNY and CDR2 is SVGAGI (reference sequence). Here the CDR3 DNA reads TGTGCCAGCAGTTACGTAGCCTACGAGCAGTACTTC. Protein sequence: CASSYVAYEQYF.

The gene calls are TRBV6-1 and TRBJ2-1, with TRBD2 identical over 10 bases. Trimming cost V 5 bases and J 3 bases; bases outside gene matches: 4. CDR3 length equals 15 residues. The V gene's germline CDR1 is MNHNS and CDR2 SASEGT. CDR3 amino acids: CASSTTSGNYNEQFF. Here the CDR3 DNA reads TGTGCCAGCAGTACTACTAGCGGGAACTACAATGAGCAGTTCTTC.

The rearrangement joins TRBV7-2 to TRBJ2-5, with 9 positions matching TRBD2. Germline V gives CDR1 SGHTA, CDR2 FQGNSA. CDR3 length equals 14 residues. The V and J ends lost 7 bases and 6 bases, in that order; junction bases with no gene match: 9. The CDR3 coding sequence is TGTGCCAGCACCCATAGCGGGGGTGGAAAGACCCAGTACTTC. This gives the protein CASTHSGGGKTQYF.

The chain couples TRBV4-2 to TRBJ2-5; 11 bases map to TRBD2. Germline V gene sequence: CDR1 LGHNA, CDR2 YNFKEQ. CDR3 length: 15 amino acids. V gave up 3 bases and J gave up 5 bases; unmatched junction bases: 5. DNA of the CDR3: TGTGCCAGCAGCCAGACTAGCGGGGCGAGGGAGACCCAGTACTTC. Its protein is CASSQTSGARETQYF.

This clone was seen more than once but under ten times. The chain couples TRBV18 to TRBJ1-3; no clear D gene. The CDR3 has 16 amino acids. CDR1 KGHSH and CDR2 LQKENI come from the germline V gene. V was pared by 3 bases and J by 0 bases, with 12 bases between. In DNA form, the CDR3 reads TGTGCCAGCTCACCCCCGAGGGTAAACTCTGGAAACACCATATATTTT. Translated: CASSPPRVNSGNTIYF.

V is TRBV7-9 and J is TRBJ1-4; 11 bases line up with TRBD1. Germline assignment: CDR1 SEHNR and CDR2 FQNEAQ (reference sequence). CDR3 size: 15 residues. Trimming removed 5 bases from V and 8 bases from J; junction bases left unmatched: 7. DNA for the CDR3: TGTGCCAGCAGCCCGGGGACAGGGGGTGGGGAAAAACTGTTTTTT. Residues: CASSPGTGGGEKLFF.

The rearrangement links TRBV5-1 to TRBJ2-7; 11 bases align to TRBD1. Trimming took 4 bases from V and 4 from J; bases not matched to a gene: 4. The CDR3 length is 14 residues. CDR1 is SGHRS, CDR2 YFSETQ, per germline. The CDR3 region has the DNA TGCGCCAGCAGCAGGACAGGGGGCAAGTACGAGCAGTACTTC. Protein sequence: CASSRTGGKYEQYF.

This clone occurred once. V is TRBV5-1 and J is TRBJ1-5, with a weak D call TRBD1 (5 bases). This CDR3 region has 15 residues. V was pared by 1 base and J by 5 bases, with 13 bases between. Germline V gene data show CDR1 as SGHRS and CDR2 as YFSETQ. CDR3 in DNA: TGCGCCAGCAGCTTGTGGGACGTCGGAGATCAGCCCCAGCATTTT. Its protein is CASSLWDVGDQPQHF.

For the CDR3, the DNA is TGTGCCAGTAGTATACTCCCCGGACAGGGGAGCACTGAAGCTTTCTTT. This translates into CASSILPGQGSTEAFF. The chain has TRBV19 and TRBJ1-1; 9 positions match TRBD1. The CDR3 runs to 16 residues. Germline CDR1 and CDR2: LNHDA and SQIVND (reference sequence). J lost 4 bases, V lost 2 bases, and 8 bases had no gene match.

The rearrangement uses TRBV6-5 and TRBJ1-1; unclear D gene. This CDR3 is built from 15 residues. V was cut by 5 bases and J by 5 bases, with 18 bases left in between. Germline values: CDR1 MNHEY, CDR2 SVGAGI. The CDR3 DNA reads TGTGCCAGCAGTCCCGATATGACCCGGGATACTGAAGCTTTCTTT. It codes for CASSPDMTRDTEAFF.

The chain uses TRBV2 and TRBJ2-2; 7 nucleotides match TRBD1. V lost 6 bases to trimming and J lost 0 bases; unmatched junction nucleotides: 4. The germline gives CDR1 SNHLY, CDR2 FYNNEI. The CDR3 runs 15 residues. CDR3 amino acids: CASRSGQTNTGELFF. The CDR3, as DNA: TGTGCCAGCAGGTCGGGACAGACGAACACCGGGGAGCTGTTTTTT.

The rearrangement uses TRBV9 and TRBJ2-7, with D possibly being TRBD2 (7 bases). CDR1 and CDR2 (germline): SGDLS, YYNGEE. This CDR3 is 14 amino acids long. Trimming cost V 2 bases and J 7 bases, with 16 bases left between them. Written as DNA, the CDR3 is TGTGCCAGCAGCGTGAGTGCGGGGGCCCGGGAGCAGTACTTC. Protein sequence: CASSVSAGAREQYF.